Shown below are 20 T cell receptor beta chains from a single sample sequenced in a study of control samples from healthy donors and cancer patients. TCRdb's copy holds only in-frame clones and misses some; the assay was immunoSEQ multiplex PCR. The profile shows about 150,000 clones, over 85% of them singletons. The sequenced sample consisted of blood. These receptors were taken from a man aged 35 to 55 in good health.

This chain uses TRBV3-1 (or the pseudogene TRBV3-2) with TRBJ2-4, with 7 bases fitting TRBD2. This CDR3 is 18 amino acids long. V lost 1 base and J lost 2; bases outside the gene matches: 11. Germline assignment: CDR1 LGHDT and CDR2 YNNKEL (reference sequence). This CDR3 reads CASSQGIGAGVPKNIQYF. The DNA for the CDR3 is TGTGCCAGCAGCCAAGGGATTGGGGCGGGGGTGCCCAAAAACATTCAGTACTTC.

The chain carries TRBV6-4 and TRBJ1-1, with D unclear. Per the germline V gene, CDR1 is MRHNA and CDR2 is SNTAGT. CDR3 size: 13 residues. Trimming removed 3 bases from V and 2 bases from J, with 7 bases in between. The DNA for the CDR3 is TGTGCCAGCAGTGATGGGGTCAACACTGAAGCTTTCTTT. Translating gives CASSDGVNTEAFF.

The chain recombines TRBV21-1 with TRBJ1-4; TRBD1 reflects the table's D call only, with no check against the DNA. TRBV21-1 is given as a pseudogene. The CDR3 runs 17 residues. The DNA for the CDR3 is TGTGCCAGCAGGGGAACCGGGACAGGGCTTTACCATGAAAAACTGTTTTTT. This gives the protein CASRGTGTGLYHEKLFF.

The chain couples TRBV28 to TRBJ1-3; D not resolved. The CDR3 is 14 amino acids. Trimming stripped 6 bases from V and 4 bases from J, with 13 bases between. Germline V gene data show CDR1 as MDHEN and CDR2 as SYDVKM. CDR3 DNA: TGTGCCAGCAGCCCGGGCGGCGAGGGAAACACCATATATTTT. It codes for CASSPGGEGNTIYF.

The V call is TRBV5-4, the J call TRBJ2-7; TRBD1 might be the D (6 bases). This CDR3 region has 14 residues. CDR1 is SGHNT, CDR2 YYREEE, per germline (reference sequence). Trimming cost V 0 bases and J 1 base, with 8 bases left between them. CDR3 amino acids: CASSLATGSYEQYF. The CDR3 DNA follows: TGTGCCAGCAGCTTGGCCACAGGGTCCTACGAGCAGTACTTC.

The rearrangement joins TRBV6-2 or TRBV6-3 to TRBJ2-3, with 9 bases identical to TRBD2. Per germline, CDR1 MNHEY and CDR2 SVGEGT. The V segment lost 2 bases and the J segment 2 bases; nucleotides outside the gene matches: 5. CDR3 length equals 16 residues. CDR3 sequence: CASSYLGGGDTDTQYF. For the CDR3, the DNA is TGTGCCAGCAGTTACCTTGGCGGGGGGGACACAGATACGCAGTATTTT.

This clone was seen a single time. The chain carries TRBV5-6 and TRBJ2-7, with D perhaps TRBD1 (5 bases). This CDR3 comprises 13 residues. Germline V CDR1 and CDR2: SGHDT, YYEEEE. Trimming left V 4 bases short and J 4 bases short, with 12 bases between. The CDR3 DNA follows: TGTGCCAGCAGCGAAGGCGCAGGGTACGAGCAGTACTTC. It specifies CASSEGAGYEQYF.

The chain uses TRBV30 and TRBJ1-2; D not resolved. V was trimmed by 5 bases and J by 5 bases, leaving 9 bases between them. The CDR3 is made up of 11 amino acids. The germline CDR1 and CDR2 sequences are GTSNPN and SVGIG (reference sequence). The DNA for the CDR3 is TGTGCCTGGGGTATCGGGTATGGCTACACCTTC. It encodes CAWGIGYGYTF.

The rearrangement links TRBV4-1 to TRBJ1-5, with D perhaps TRBD1 (5 bases). CDR1 is MGHRA and CDR2 is YSYEKL in the germline V gene. Between the trimmed V and J ends, which lost 1 base and 0 bases, there was a span of 16 bases. This CDR3 comprises 18 residues. The DNA of the CDR3 is TGCGCCAGCAGCCAAGTCCGCGGGGGGATGGGTAGCAATCAGCCCCAGCATTTT. It yields the protein CASSQVRGGMGSNQPQHF.

The chain links TRBV6-2 or TRBV6-3 to TRBJ1-2, with a tentative D call TRBD1 (5 bases). V shed 2 bases and J shed 8 bases, with 18 bases lying between them. The CDR3 sequence is 15 residues long. The germline CDR1 and CDR2 sequences are MNHEY and SVGEGT. The CDR3 bases are TGTGCCAGCAGTTACGCATTCAGGGAAGGGCACGGCTACACCTTC. Translating it yields CASSYAFREGHGYTF.

The chain links TRBV29-1 to TRBJ1-1; D is ambiguous. The CDR3 contains 14 residues. CDR1 is SQVTM and CDR2 is ANQGSEA in the germline V gene. The germline V and J ends were trimmed by 1 base and 8 bases, with 17 bases remaining between them. The CDR3 sequence: CSVEVMVGTGEAFF. CDR3 in DNA: TGCAGCGTTGAAGTCATGGTAGGAACTGGAGAAGCTTTCTTT.

The rearrangement links TRBV15 to TRBJ1-1, with D perhaps matching TRBD1 (5 bases). Germline V gives CDR1 LNHNV, CDR2 YYDKDF (reference sequence). The CDR3 runs to 17 residues. Trimming removed 5 bases from V and 2 bases from J, with 21 bases in between. The CDR3 DNA reads as TGTGCCACCAGCTACATTAATTACGGGACCGCTAACACTGAAGCTTTCTTT. Translating gives CATSYINYGTANTEAFF.

The chain employs TRBV2 and TRBJ1-4; a possible D gene is TRBD1 (5 bases). V was clipped by 5 bases and J by 7 bases, with 11 bases between them. The CDR3 runs to 13 residues. CDR1 is SNHLY and CDR2 is FYNNEI in the germline V gene. This chain's CDR3 is CASSPGIGEKLFF. In DNA, the CDR3 is TGTGCCAGCAGTCCAGGGATCGGTGAAAAACTGTTTTTT.

This sequence joins TRBV19 and TRBJ2-3; 10 nucleotides match TRBD2. Trimming took 3 bases from V and 3 from J; bases not matched to a gene: 3. CDR1 and CDR2 (germline): LNHDA, SQIVND (reference sequence). The CDR3 contains 15 residues. CDR3 loop: CASSMGAGGTDTQYF. The DNA of the CDR3 is TGTGCCAGTAGTATGGGAGCGGGGGGGACAGATACGCAGTATTTT.

The chain recombines TRBV6-4 with TRBJ1-2; D is undetermined. The CDR3 consists of 11 residues. Trimming pared 5 bases from V and 6 bases from J, leaving 7 bases between. CDR1 is MRHNA, CDR2 SNTAGT, per germline. The CDR3 DNA is TGTGCCAGCAGTCGGGTGGATGGCTACACCTTC. Translating it yields CASSRVDGYTF.

The chain employs TRBV10-2 and TRBJ1-5, with D tentatively TRBD1 (5 bases). V lost 3 bases and J lost 8, with 14 bases in between. CDR1 and CDR2 (germline): WSHSY, SAAADI. The CDR3 consists of 14 residues. The CDR3 loop is CASSDPRAGKPQHF. In nucleotides, the CDR3 is TGCGCCAGCAGTGATCCCAGGGCAGGGAAGCCCCAGCATTTT.

The CDR3 DNA is TGTGCCAGCAGCCCGAGCGGGACAGAAACTTTCTATGGCTACACCTTC. Residues: CASSPSGTETFYGYTF. The chain joins TRBV7-9 to TRBJ1-2, with 7 bases identical to TRBD1. Germline loops: CDR1 SEHNR, CDR2 FQNEAQ (reference sequence). V dropped 5 bases and J dropped 4; count of bases not matched to a gene: 13. The CDR3 length is 16 residues.

V usage is TRBV11-2 and J usage is TRBJ2-3; 8 bases match TRBD1. The germline V gene has CDR1 SGHAT and CDR2 FQNNGV. Trimming removed 6 bases from V and 3 bases from J; junction bases left unmatched: 8. The CDR3 length is 15 residues. The CDR3 nucleotides are TGTGCCAGCAGTTTTCCGGGACAGGCAACAGATACGCAGTATTTT. The encoded protein is CASSFPGQATDTQYF.

The chain combines TRBV10-3 with TRBJ2-3; no reliable D call. Germline assignment: CDR1 ENHRY and CDR2 SYGVKD. This CDR3 comprises 13 residues. V was shortened by 3 bases and J by 2 bases, with 6 bases between the two germline ends. CDR3 nucleotide sequence: TGTGCCATCAGTGACTACTACACAGATACGCAGTATTTT. Its translation is CAISDYYTDTQYF.

V gene TRBV7-8 combines with J gene TRBJ1-2; perhaps TRBD1 as D (5 bases). V was trimmed by 0 bases and J by 8 bases, leaving 10 bases between them. The CDR3 spans 13 residues. Germline V CDR1 and CDR2: SGHVS, FQNEAQ. CDR3 loop: CASSLAGRGGYTF. The CDR3 DNA is TGTGCCAGCAGCTTAGCTGGGAGGGGCGGCTACACCTTC.